These 26 T cell receptor beta chains were sequenced from one sample in a study of blood T cell repertoires in COVID-19. Clones were sequenced by immunoSEQ multiplex PCR, and TCRdb holds only the in-frame ones, with some missing. The sample includes 250,000 or so clones, approximately 88% seen only once; the top ten take 3% to 3.5%. The material sequenced was PBMCs or T cells enriched from blood (not recorded which). These receptors were taken from a woman between 40 and 55 years old who had been exposed to COVID-19.

The rearrangement uses TRBV12-3 or TRBV12-4 and TRBJ1-2, with TRBD1 as a possible D gene (5 bases). CDR3 length equals 12 residues. With 5 bases removed from V and 5 bases from J, the gap between germline ends came to 9 bases. The CDR3 is CASSLRGYGYTF. The DNA for the CDR3 is TGTGCCAGCAGTCTAAGGGGATATGGCTACACCTTC.

J is TRBJ2-7 and V is TRBV9; TRBD2 might be the D (5 bases). Germline V gives CDR1 SGDLS, CDR2 YYNGEE. CDR3 length: 14 amino acids. V was pared by 3 bases and J by 6 bases, with 16 bases between. The CDR3 sequence: CASSDPSGSGEQYF. CDR3 bases: TGTGCCAGCAGCGATCCAAGCGGTTCGGGCGAGCAGTACTTC.

The chain links TRBV7-8 to TRBJ1-1, with a possible D match to TRBD1 (6 bases). Germline V gene data show CDR1 as SGHVS and CDR2 as FQNEAQ. Trimming left V 5 bases short and J 11 bases short, with 15 bases between. CDR3 length: 12 residues. The CDR3 nucleotides are TGTGCCAGCAGCCCGGGGGGCATGAAGGCTTTCTTT. This translates into CASSPGGMKAFF. Together with reference TRBV7-8 and TRBJ1-1, the CDR3 gives the full variable domain: GAGVSQSPRYKVAKRGQDVALRCDPISGHVSLFWYQQALGQGPEFLTYFQNEAQLDKSGLPSDRFFAERPEGSVSTLKIQRTQQEDSAVYLCASSPGGMKAFFGQGTRLTVV.

The V call is TRBV7-2, the J call TRBJ1-2; D ambiguous. The CDR3 totals 15 residues. CDR1 is SGHTA, CDR2 FQGNSA, per germline. V dropped 4 bases and J dropped 1 base, with 13 bases sitting between them. The CDR3 reads CASSSSRGVNYGYTF. The CDR3 DNA follows: TGTGCCAGCAGCTCCTCCCGGGGAGTTAACTATGGCTACACCTTC.

The rearrangement joins TRBV27 to TRBJ1-5; no clear D gene. This CDR3 is built from 16 residues. CDR1 and CDR2 (germline): MNHEY, SMNVEV (reference sequence). The germline V and J ends were trimmed by 2 bases and 6 bases, with 17 bases remaining between them. CDR3 sequence reads: CASSLEGPQNGQPQHF. The CDR3 bases are TGTGCCAGCAGTTTAGAGGGTCCCCAGAACGGTCAGCCCCAGCATTTT.

As for this clone: Germline is not matched at one junction end, which may reflect a read error. The chain recombines TRBV5-1 with TRBJ1-6; 7 bases fit TRBD1. Germline loops: CDR1 SGHRS, CDR2 YFSETQ. The CDR3 length is 15 residues. The CDR3 sequence is CASSIDRAGNSPLHF. The CDR3 DNA reads TGTGCCAGCAGCATTGACAGGGCCGGTAATTCACCCCTCCACTTT.

This rearrangement joins TRBV4-1 to TRBJ1-4, with 7 bases fitting TRBD1. The V gene's germline CDR1 is MGHRA and CDR2 YSYEKL. V was clipped by 5 bases and J by 4 bases; unmatched bases: 7. This CDR3 comprises 15 residues. The CDR3 sequence is CASSGRDSLNEKLFF. Here the CDR3 DNA reads TGCGCCAGCAGCGGACGGGACAGCCTTAATGAAAAACTGTTTTTT.

V is TRBV5-1 and J is TRBJ1-3; TRBD1 agrees at 7 bases. The J segment lost 3 bases and the V segment lost 0 bases, leaving 3 bases of the junction unmatched. The V gene's germline CDR1 is SGHRS and CDR2 YFSETQ. This CDR3 is 15 amino acids long. CDR3 DNA sequence: TGCGCCAGCAGCTTGGAACACAGGGGTGGAAACACCATATATTTT. Its translation: CASSLEHRGGNTIYF.

V is TRBV27 and J is TRBJ1-6; D not certain. The CDR3 spans 13 residues. Trimming took off 2 bases at V and 6 bases at J, with 5 bases between the two ends. CDR1 MNHEY and CDR2 SMNVEV come from the germline V gene (reference sequence). The CDR3 loop is CASSLIRNSPLHF. The CDR3 DNA reads as TGTGCCAGCAGTTTAATCCGTAATTCACCCCTCCACTTT.

This chain links TRBV4-3 with TRBJ2-1; maybe TRBD1 (6 bases). Per germline, CDR1 LGHNA and CDR2 YSLEER. Trimming took off 0 bases at V and 4 bases at J, with 25 bases between the two ends. The CDR3 consists of 20 residues. The CDR3 loop is CASSQDQTGPSYGVYNEQFF. CDR3 nucleotide sequence: TGCGCCAGCAGCCAAGATCAAACAGGGCCCTCGTATGGGGTATACAATGAGCAGTTCTTC.

The V and J genes are TRBV6-5 and TRBJ2-3; 10 bases agree with TRBD2. CDR3 size: 14 residues. Per the germline V gene, CDR1 is MNHEY and CDR2 is SVGAGI. With V trimmed by 6 bases and J by 4 bases, 4 bases remained unmatched. In DNA form, the CDR3 reads TGTGCCAGCAGACCTAGCGGGGGCCCAGATACGCAGTATTTT. It encodes CASRPSGGPDTQYF.

The gene calls are TRBV5-6 and TRBJ1-2, with 8 bases matching TRBD1. The CDR3 runs 18 residues. V lost 0 bases and J lost 6; bases outside the gene matches: 16. Per the germline V gene, CDR1 is SGHDT and CDR2 is YYEEEE. The CDR3 spells CASSLVGQGARRYNGYTF. For the CDR3, the DNA is TGTGCCAGCAGCTTGGTAGGGCAGGGGGCCCGGCGTTATAATGGCTACACCTTC. The entire variable domain, with the rest obtained from reference TRBV5-6 and TRBJ1-2, is as follows: DAGVTQSPTHLIKTRGQQVTLRCSPKSGHDTVSWYQQALGQGPQFIFQYYEEEERQRGNFPDRFSGHQFPNYSSELNVNALLLGDSALYLCASSLVGQGARRYNGYTFGSGTRLTVV.

The chain has TRBV30 and TRBJ1-6; TRBD1 is a possible D gene (5 bases). V was trimmed by 0 bases and J by 7 bases, leaving 13 bases between them. CDR1 is GTSNPN, CDR2 SVGIG, per germline (reference sequence). The CDR3 covers 15 residues. As DNA, the CDR3 is TGTGCCTGGAGTGTAGGCGGGGCAGCCAATTCACCCCTCCACTTT. Its translation: CAWSVGGAANSPLHF.

This clone was seen a single time. The CDR3 here is CASSLQQGMNEQFF. The CDR3 coding sequence is TGTGCCAGCAGCTTGCAGCAGGGGATGAATGAGCAGTTCTTC. V gene TRBV5-5 combines with J gene TRBJ2-1, with D possibly matching TRBD1 (6 bases). V was shortened by 1 base and J by 7 bases, with 12 bases between the two germline ends. Germline V CDR1 and CDR2: SGHKS, YYEKEE (reference sequence). The CDR3 extends over 14 amino acids.

With respect to this clone: This sample includes further DNA sequences coding for the same CDR3. CDR3 coding DNA: TGTGCCAGCAGCTACAGGGGAGGCACTGAAGCTTTCTTT. Its translation is CASSYRGGTEAFF. The genes are TRBV12-3 or TRBV12-4 and TRBJ1-1; 7 bases fit TRBD1. This CDR3 spans 13 amino acids. Trimming cost V 6 bases and J 4 bases; bases outside gene matches: 5.

Only a few counts were recorded for this clone. The V call is TRBV2, the J call TRBJ1-6; D is undetermined. The germline gives CDR1 SNHLY, CDR2 FYNNEI. This CDR3 comprises 14 residues. The V gene lost 7 bases and the J gene lost 7 bases, with 14 bases spanning the gap. The CDR3 bases are TGTGCCAGCAAGAGGGAACAGACCAATTCACCCCTCCACTTT. It yields the protein CASKREQTNSPLHF. The variable domain in full, completed from reference TRBV2 and TRBJ1-6, reads EPEVTQTPSHQVTQMGQEVILRCVPISNHLYFYWYRQILGQKVEFLVSFYNNEISEKSEIFDDQFSVERPDGSNFTLKIRSTKLEDSAMYFCASKREQTNSPLHFGNGTRLTVT.

This clone occurred a few times. J is TRBJ2-5 and V is TRBV3-1 (or the pseudogene TRBV3-2), with 10 bases lining up with TRBD2. V lost 5 bases and J lost 3; bases outside the gene matches: 6. The CDR3 runs to 15 residues. From germline, CDR1 is LGHDT and CDR2 YNNKEL (reference sequence). The DNA of the CDR3 is TGTGCCAGCAGCGGGTCGGGACTAGCGAAAGAGACCCAGTACTTC. Translated: CASSGSGLAKETQYF.

The chain has TRBV5-6 and TRBJ1-2, with unresolved D. Trimming cost V 1 base and J 7 bases, with 5 bases left between them. This CDR3 comprises 11 residues. The germline V gene has CDR1 SGHDT and CDR2 YYEEEE. CDR3 region: CASSLRGGYTF. The DNA for the CDR3 is TGTGCCAGCAGCTTGCGCGGTGGCTACACCTTC.

The chain has TRBV6-5 and TRBJ2-7; weak D call: TRBD1 (6 bases). The CDR3 is made up of 13 amino acids. V gave up 6 bases and J gave up 2 bases, with 11 bases separating them. Looked up from germline, CDR1 is MNHEY and CDR2 is SVGAGI. The CDR3 spells CASSADRTYEQYF. The CDR3 bases are TGTGCCAGCAGCGCAGACAGGACCTACGAGCAGTACTTC.

The chain carries TRBV7-8 and TRBJ1-1; D remains ambiguous. CDR3 length equals 13 residues. Per germline, CDR1 SGHVS and CDR2 FQNEAQ. With 2 bases removed from V and 3 bases from J, the gap between germline ends came to 7 bases. In nucleotides, the CDR3 is TGTGCCAGCAGCTTACGCCCGGACACTGAAGCTTTCTTT. It is translated as CASSLRPDTEAFF.

The V call is TRBV28, the J call TRBJ2-7; D gene uncertain. The CDR3 covers 14 residues. The V end lost 3 bases, the J end lost 2 bases, and 11 bases lay between the germline ends. CDR1 and CDR2 from the germline V gene are MDHEN and SYDVKM. The CDR3 DNA is TGTGCCAGCAGTTTTCGTTGGCAGACCTACGAGCAGTACTTC. It codes for CASSFRWQTYEQYF.

This clone was detected a few times. The chain couples TRBV7-9 to TRBJ2-7; 9 bases map to TRBD1. Germline CDR1 and CDR2: SEHNR and FQNEAQ (reference sequence). V lost 1 base and J lost 7; bases outside the gene matches: 5. The CDR3 consists of 14 residues. The CDR3 spells CASSLGDREGEQYF. The CDR3 DNA is TGTGCCAGCAGCTTAGGGGACAGGGAGGGAGAGCAGTACTTC.

This chain links TRBV7-8 with TRBJ2-1; D is unclear. The CDR3 sequence is 12 residues long. Per germline, CDR1 SGHVS and CDR2 FQNEAQ. The germline V and J ends were trimmed by 5 bases and 10 bases, with 12 bases remaining between them. As DNA, the CDR3 is TGTGCCAGCAGCAGCCACGGAGCGGAGCAGTTCTTC. Translating it yields CASSSHGAEQFF.

This sequence joins TRBV4-3 and TRBJ1-2; no clear D. CDR1 is LGHNA and CDR2 is YSLEER in the germline V gene. The V end was cut by 0 bases, the J end by 2 bases, with 7 bases between. The CDR3 covers 14 residues. In DNA form, the CDR3 reads TGCGCCAGCAGCCAAGAGTTTCAGAACTATGGCTACACCTTC. Its translation: CASSQEFQNYGYTF.

The chain combines TRBV9 with TRBJ1-1, with D perhaps matching TRBD1 (5 bases). V dropped 0 bases and J dropped 3 bases, with 9 bases sitting between them. Germline CDR1 is SGDLS and CDR2 is YYNGEE. The CDR3 is 14 residues long. The CDR3 nucleotides read TGTGCCAGCAGCGTAGTCAGGGCGGACACTGAAGCTTTCTTT. Encoded protein: CASSVVRADTEAFF.

The chain has TRBV9 and TRBJ1-4; D is ambiguous. V lost 0 bases to trimming and J lost 4 bases, with 7 bases between them. The CDR3 runs 14 residues. Germline CDR1 and CDR2: SGDLS and YYNGEE. DNA of the CDR3: TGTGCCAGCAGCGTAGGGCAGGTTAATGAAAAACTGTTTTTT. Encoded protein: CASSVGQVNEKLFF. The variable domain in full, with the rest retrieved from reference TRBV9 and TRBJ1-4, is DSGVTQTPKHLITATGQRVTLRCSPRSGDLSVYWYQQSLDQGLQFLIQYYNGEERAKGNILERFSAQQFPDLHSELNLSSLELGDSALYFCASSVGQVNEKLFFGSGTQLSVL.